The 13 T cell receptor beta chains given below trace back to one sample, sequenced in a study of blood T cell repertoires in COVID-19. The table came from immunoSEQ multiplex PCR; TCRdb's copy has only in-frame clones and leaves some out. The table includes 150,000 or so clones, roughly two thirds detected once. The material sequenced was peripheral blood. These receptors were collected from a woman between 65 and 79 years old with acute or convalescent COVID-19.

V is TRBV4-2 and J is TRBJ2-1, with 8 positions matching TRBD1. Germline trimming cut 4 bases from V and 8 bases from J; bases unmatched to any gene: 10. This CDR3 region has 15 residues. Germline V gene lookup returns CDR1 LGHNA and CDR2 YNFKEQ. Written as DNA, the CDR3 is TGTGCCAGCAGCCCACGGCCACTACAGGGGGATGAGCAGTTCTTC. This sequence encodes CASSPRPLQGDEQFF.

This rearrangement joins TRBV6-1 to TRBJ1-6; TRBD1 agrees at 7 bases. This CDR3 is 15 amino acids long. The V and J ends lost 0 bases and 9 bases, in that order; junction bases with no gene match: 5. The germline V gene encodes CDR1 MNHNS and CDR2 SASEGT. CDR3 DNA sequence: TGTGCCAGCAGTGAAGCGGGGACAGCGGGTTCACCCCTCCACTTT. This encodes CASSEAGTAGSPLHF.

The chain uses TRBV5-1 and TRBJ2-3, with D maybe TRBD2 (6 bases). Germline CDR1 SGHRS, CDR2 YFSETQ. V gave up 10 bases and J gave up 1 base, with 16 bases separating them. This CDR3 contains 14 residues. The CDR3 spells CAAGIGSGTDTQYF. The CDR3 nucleotides read TGCGCCGCGGGAATAGGGTCCGGCACAGATACGCAGTATTTT.

This chain joins TRBV5-6 and TRBJ1-6; D is possibly TRBD1 (5 bases). This CDR3 has 15 amino acids. Between the trimmed V and J ends, which lost 0 bases and 4 bases, there was a span of 8 bases. Per the germline V gene, CDR1 is SGHDT and CDR2 is YYEEEE. This CDR3 is CASSLGGLYNSPLHF. DNA for the CDR3: TGTGCCAGCAGCTTGGGGGGACTTTATAATTCACCCCTCCACTTT. Filled out from reference TRBV5-6 and TRBJ1-6, the complete variable domain reads DAGVTQSPTHLIKTRGQQVTLRCSPKSGHDTVSWYQQALGQGPQFIFQYYEEEERQRGNFPDRFSGHQFPNYSSELNVNALLLGDSALYLCASSLGGLYNSPLHFGNGTRLTVT.

This chain joins TRBV6-5 and TRBJ2-3; unclear D gene. Germline lookup yields CDR1 MNHEY and CDR2 SVGAGI. Trimming left V 7 bases short and J 0 bases short, with 8 bases between. The CDR3 is 13 amino acids. The CDR3 region has the DNA TGTGCCAGCAAGCATACGAGCACAGATACGCAGTATTTT. Translation gives CASKHTSTDTQYF.

This clone has only a few counts. CDR3: CSASIRGGYQETQYF. The CDR3 nucleotides read TGCAGTGCTAGTATACGCGGGGGGTACCAAGAGACCCAGTACTTC. This chain connects TRBV20-1 to TRBJ2-5, with TRBD2 identical over 8 bases. The CDR3 has 15 amino acids. The V and J ends lost 3 bases and 0 bases, in that order; junction bases with no gene match: 6. Germline CDR1 and CDR2: DFQATT and SNEGSKA (reference sequence).

In its sample, this clone was seen a few times. V usage is TRBV7-8 and J usage is TRBJ2-1, with TRBD2 matching over 11 bases. V dropped 3 bases and J dropped 5; count of bases not matched to a gene: 9. Germline loops: CDR1 SGHVS, CDR2 FQNEAQ. CDR3 length: 17 amino acids. The CDR3 is CASSLRTSGRSHNEQFF. The CDR3 DNA follows: TGTGCCAGCAGCTTGAGAACTAGCGGGAGATCCCACAATGAGCAGTTCTTC.

The chain employs TRBV7-3 and TRBJ1-1; 7 bases agree with TRBD1. The V and J ends lost 8 bases and 3 bases, in that order; junction bases with no gene match: 6. Germline values: CDR1 SGHTA, CDR2 FQGTGA. The CDR3 contains 13 residues. CDR3 sequence reads: CASAGGRDTEAFF. The CDR3 DNA is TGTGCCAGCGCAGGGGGAAGAGACACTGAAGCTTTCTTT.

This clone showed up just a few times. The chain employs TRBV6-5 and TRBJ2-1; the D gene is possibly TRBD2 (5 bases). The germline gives CDR1 MNHEY, CDR2 SVGAGI. Trimming removed 5 bases from V and 2 bases from J, with 13 bases in between. CDR3 length: 15 amino acids. The CDR3 spells CASSTEGTPYNEQFF. CDR3 sequence (DNA): TGTGCCAGCAGTACAGAGGGAACTCCCTACAATGAGCAGTTCTTC.

The gene calls are TRBV11-1 and TRBJ2-2; D remains ambiguous. Germline CDR1 is SGHAT and CDR2 is FQDESV (reference sequence). V was shortened by 6 bases and J by 2 bases, with 7 bases between the two germline ends. This CDR3 has 13 residues. In DNA, the CDR3 is TGTGCCAGCAGAACTTCCAACACCGGGGAGCTGTTTTTT. Translation gives CASRTSNTGELFF.

Comments on this clone: The same CDR3 is also encoded by other DNA sequences in this sample. The chain uses TRBV9 and TRBJ1-5; 7 bases match TRBD1. The V segment lost 7 bases and the J segment 1 base; nucleotides outside the gene matches: 8. Germline CDR1 reads SGDLS; CDR2 reads YYNGEE. The CDR3 has 15 amino acids. The CDR3 sequence: CASSLTGTSNQPQHF. CDR3 sequence (DNA): TGTGCCAGCTCCTTGACAGGGACAAGCAATCAGCCCCAGCATTTT.

This sequence joins TRBV4-1 and TRBJ2-5; D is possibly TRBD2 (6 bases). This CDR3 has 14 residues. The germline V gene has CDR1 MGHRA and CDR2 YSYEKL. The ends were cut back, 0 bases at V and 5 bases at J, with 10 bases in the middle. The CDR3 DNA reads TGCGCCAGCAGCCAAGATGCAGGGAGGGAGACCCAGTACTTC. Amino acid sequence: CASSQDAGRETQYF.

CDR3 residues: CATSSRGGTGTDTQYF. In DNA, the CDR3 is TGTGCCACCAGCAGTCGGGGGGGGACGGGGACAGATACGCAGTATTTT. This chain joins TRBV15 and TRBJ2-3; 8 bases are a match to TRBD2. After removal of 3 bases from V and 3 bases from J, the junction contained 8 bases not matched to a gene. Germline CDR1 reads LNHNV; CDR2 reads YYDKDF (reference sequence). There are 16 residues in the CDR3.